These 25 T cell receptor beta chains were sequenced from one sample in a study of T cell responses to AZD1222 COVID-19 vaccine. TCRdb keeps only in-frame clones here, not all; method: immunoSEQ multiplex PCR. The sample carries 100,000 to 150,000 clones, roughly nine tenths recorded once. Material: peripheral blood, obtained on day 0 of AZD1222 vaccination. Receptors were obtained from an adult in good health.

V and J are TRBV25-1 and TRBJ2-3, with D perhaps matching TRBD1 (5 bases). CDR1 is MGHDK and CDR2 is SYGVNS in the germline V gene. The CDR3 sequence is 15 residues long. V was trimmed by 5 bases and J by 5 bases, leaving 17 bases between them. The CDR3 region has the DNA TGTGCCAGCAGTCATCAGGGTACCTGGGTAGATACGCAGTATTTT. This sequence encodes CASSHQGTWVDTQYF.

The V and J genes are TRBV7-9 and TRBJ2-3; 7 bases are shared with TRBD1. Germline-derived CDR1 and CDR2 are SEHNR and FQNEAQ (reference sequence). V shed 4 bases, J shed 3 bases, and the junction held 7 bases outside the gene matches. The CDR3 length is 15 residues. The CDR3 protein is CASSYTTGQTDTQYF. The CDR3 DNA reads TGTGCCAGCAGCTATACGACAGGGCAAACAGATACGCAGTATTTT.

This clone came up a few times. This CDR3 reads CASTQGGANGYTF. CDR3 DNA: TGTGCCAGCACCCAAGGGGGGGCTAACGGCTACACCTTC. The chain links TRBV7-9 to TRBJ1-2, with D possibly matching TRBD1 (6 bases). Per germline, CDR1 SEHNR and CDR2 FQNEAQ (reference sequence). Trimming shortened V by 7 bases and J by 8 bases, and 17 bases separated the two germline ends. The CDR3 is 13 amino acids.

The CDR3 nucleotides read TGTGCCAGTAGTACCCTTGACAGGGCAACTAATGAAAAACTGTTTTTT. This encodes CASSTLDRATNEKLFF. The chain combines TRBV19 with TRBJ1-4; 7 nucleotides align to TRBD1. This CDR3 contains 16 residues. The germline CDR1 and CDR2 sequences are LNHDA and SQIVND (reference sequence). V was clipped by 4 bases and J by 0 bases; unmatched bases: 5.

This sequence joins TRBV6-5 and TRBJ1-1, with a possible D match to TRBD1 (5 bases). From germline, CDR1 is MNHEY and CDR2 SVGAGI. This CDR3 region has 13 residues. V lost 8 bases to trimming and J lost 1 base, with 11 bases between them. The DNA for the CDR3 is TGTGCCAGCTCCAGGGCCCAGAACACTGAAGCTTTCTTT. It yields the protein CASSRAQNTEAFF.

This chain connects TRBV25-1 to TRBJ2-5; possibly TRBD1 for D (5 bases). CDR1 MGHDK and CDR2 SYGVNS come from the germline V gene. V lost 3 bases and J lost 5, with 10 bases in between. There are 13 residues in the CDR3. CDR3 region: CASSDWGVETQYF. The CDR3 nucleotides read TGTGCCAGCAGTGATTGGGGCGTCGAGACCCAGTACTTC.

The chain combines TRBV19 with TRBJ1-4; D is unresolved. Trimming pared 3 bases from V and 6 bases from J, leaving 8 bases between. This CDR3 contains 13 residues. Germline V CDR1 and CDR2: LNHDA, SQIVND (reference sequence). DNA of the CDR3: TGTGCCAGTAGTATCGTACAGTATGAAAAACTGTTTTTT. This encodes CASSIVQYEKLFF.

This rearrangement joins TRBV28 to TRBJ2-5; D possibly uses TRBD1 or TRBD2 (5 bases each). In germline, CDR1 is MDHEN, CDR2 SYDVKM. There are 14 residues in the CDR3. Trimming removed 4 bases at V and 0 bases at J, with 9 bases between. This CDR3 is CASSYPGHQETQYF. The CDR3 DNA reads TGTGCCAGCAGTTATCCGGGACACCAAGAGACCCAGTACTTC.

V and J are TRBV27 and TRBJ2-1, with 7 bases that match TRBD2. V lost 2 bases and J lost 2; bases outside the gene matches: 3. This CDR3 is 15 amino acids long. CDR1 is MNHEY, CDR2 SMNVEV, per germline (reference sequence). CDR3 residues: CASSLTSEPYNEQFF. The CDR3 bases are TGTGCCAGCAGTTTAACTAGCGAACCCTACAATGAGCAGTTCTTC.

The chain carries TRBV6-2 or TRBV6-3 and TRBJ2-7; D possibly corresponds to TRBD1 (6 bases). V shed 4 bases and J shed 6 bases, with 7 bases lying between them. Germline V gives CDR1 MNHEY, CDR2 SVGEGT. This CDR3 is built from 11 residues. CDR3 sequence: CASSLGGEQYF. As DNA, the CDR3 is TGTGCCAGCAGTTTAGGGGGCGAGCAGTACTTC.

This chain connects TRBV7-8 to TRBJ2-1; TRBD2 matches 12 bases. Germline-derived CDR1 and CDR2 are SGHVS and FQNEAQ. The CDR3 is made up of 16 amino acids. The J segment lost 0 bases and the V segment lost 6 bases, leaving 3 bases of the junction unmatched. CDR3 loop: CASSRTSGISYNEQFF. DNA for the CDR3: TGTGCCAGCAGTAGGACTAGCGGGATCTCCTACAATGAGCAGTTCTTC.

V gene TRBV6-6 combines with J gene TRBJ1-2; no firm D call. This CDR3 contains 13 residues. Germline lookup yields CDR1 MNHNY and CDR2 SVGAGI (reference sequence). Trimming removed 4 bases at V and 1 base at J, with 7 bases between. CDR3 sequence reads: CASSSILNYGYTF. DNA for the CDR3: TGTGCCAGCAGTTCAATCCTTAACTATGGCTACACCTTC.

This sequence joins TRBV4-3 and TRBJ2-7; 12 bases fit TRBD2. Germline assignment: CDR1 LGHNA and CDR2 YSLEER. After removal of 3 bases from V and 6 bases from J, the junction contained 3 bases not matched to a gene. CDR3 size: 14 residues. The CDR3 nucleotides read TGCGCCAGCAGCCAGACTAGCGGGAGCGGCGAGCAGTACTTC. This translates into CASSQTSGSGEQYF.

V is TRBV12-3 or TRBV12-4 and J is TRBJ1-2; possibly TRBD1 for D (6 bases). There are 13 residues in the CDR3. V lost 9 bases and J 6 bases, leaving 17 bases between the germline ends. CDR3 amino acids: CASAVGGGNGYTF. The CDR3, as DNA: TGTGCCAGTGCGGTAGGGGGTGGAAATGGCTACACCTTC.

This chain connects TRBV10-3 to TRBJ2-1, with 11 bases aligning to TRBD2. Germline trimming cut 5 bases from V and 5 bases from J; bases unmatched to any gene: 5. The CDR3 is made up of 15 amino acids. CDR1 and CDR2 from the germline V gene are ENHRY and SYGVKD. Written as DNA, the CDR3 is TGTGCCATCAGTTCCGGGACTAGCGGAAACAATGAGCAGTTCTTC. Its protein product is CAISSGTSGNNEQFF.

CDR3: CASRRVAISYGYTF. CDR3 nucleotide sequence: TGTGCCAGCCGGAGGGTGGCTATTAGCTATGGCTACACCTTC. The gene calls are TRBV6-5 and TRBJ1-2; D not resolved. Deletions cut 8 bases from V and 4 bases from J, with 17 bases between. CDR1 and CDR2 from the germline V gene are MNHEY and SVGAGI. CDR3 length: 14 amino acids.

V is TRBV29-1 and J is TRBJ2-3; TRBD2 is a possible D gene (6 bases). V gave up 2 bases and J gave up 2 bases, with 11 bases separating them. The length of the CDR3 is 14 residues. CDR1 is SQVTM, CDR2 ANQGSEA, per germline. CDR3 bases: TGCAGCGTTGAATCACGGGAGTCCACAGATACGCAGTATTTT. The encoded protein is CSVESRESTDTQYF.

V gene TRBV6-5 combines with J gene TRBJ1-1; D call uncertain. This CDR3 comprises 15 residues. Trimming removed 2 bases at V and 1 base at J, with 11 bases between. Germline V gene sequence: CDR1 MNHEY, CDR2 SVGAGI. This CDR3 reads CASSYDGFPNTEAFF. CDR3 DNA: TGTGCCAGCAGTTACGATGGTTTCCCGAACACTGAAGCTTTCTTT.

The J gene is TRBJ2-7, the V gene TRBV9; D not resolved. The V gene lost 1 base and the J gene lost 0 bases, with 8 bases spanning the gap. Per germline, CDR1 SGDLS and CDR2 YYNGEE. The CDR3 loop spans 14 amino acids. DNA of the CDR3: TGTGCCAGCAGCGTAATGAGCAGCTCCTACGAGCAGTACTTC. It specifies CASSVMSSSYEQYF.

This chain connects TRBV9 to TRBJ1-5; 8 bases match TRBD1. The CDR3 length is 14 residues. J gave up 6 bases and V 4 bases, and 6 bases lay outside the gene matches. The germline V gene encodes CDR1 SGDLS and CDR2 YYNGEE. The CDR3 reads CASSRTGMGQPQHF. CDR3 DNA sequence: TGTGCCAGCAGCCGGACAGGGATGGGTCAGCCCCAGCATTTT.

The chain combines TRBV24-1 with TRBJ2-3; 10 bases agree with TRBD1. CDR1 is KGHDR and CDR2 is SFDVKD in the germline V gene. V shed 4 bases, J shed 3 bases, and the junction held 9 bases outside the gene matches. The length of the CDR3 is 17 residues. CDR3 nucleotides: TGTGCCACCAGTGACTCAGGGACAGGGGCGGTTACAGATACGCAGTATTTT. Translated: CATSDSGTGAVTDTQYF.

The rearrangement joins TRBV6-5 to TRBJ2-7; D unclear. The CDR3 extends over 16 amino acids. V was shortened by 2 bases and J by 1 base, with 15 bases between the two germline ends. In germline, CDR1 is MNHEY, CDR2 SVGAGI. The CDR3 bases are TGTGCCAGCAGTTACACGGCCCCCGGATGGTCCTACGAGCAGTACTTC. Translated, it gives CASSYTAPGWSYEQYF.

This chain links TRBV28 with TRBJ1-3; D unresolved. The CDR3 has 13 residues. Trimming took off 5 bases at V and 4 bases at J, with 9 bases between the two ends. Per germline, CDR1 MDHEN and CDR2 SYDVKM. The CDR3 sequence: CASSPGLGNTIYF. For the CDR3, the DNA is TGTGCCAGCAGTCCTGGTTTGGGAAACACCATATATTTT.

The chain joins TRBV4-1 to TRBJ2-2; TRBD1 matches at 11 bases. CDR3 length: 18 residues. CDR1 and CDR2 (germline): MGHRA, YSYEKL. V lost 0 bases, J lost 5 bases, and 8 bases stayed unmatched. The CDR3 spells CASSQDPGTGGWTGELFF. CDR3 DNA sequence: TGCGCCAGCAGCCAAGATCCCGGGACAGGGGGTTGGACCGGGGAGCTGTTTTTT.

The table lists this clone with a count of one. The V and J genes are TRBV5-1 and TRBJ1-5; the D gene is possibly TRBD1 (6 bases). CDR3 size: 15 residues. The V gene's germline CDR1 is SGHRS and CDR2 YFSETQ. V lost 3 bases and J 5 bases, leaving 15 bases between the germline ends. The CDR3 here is CASSSRGGPDQPQHF. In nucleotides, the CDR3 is TGCGCCAGCAGCTCGAGGGGGGGACCCGATCAGCCCCAGCATTTT.